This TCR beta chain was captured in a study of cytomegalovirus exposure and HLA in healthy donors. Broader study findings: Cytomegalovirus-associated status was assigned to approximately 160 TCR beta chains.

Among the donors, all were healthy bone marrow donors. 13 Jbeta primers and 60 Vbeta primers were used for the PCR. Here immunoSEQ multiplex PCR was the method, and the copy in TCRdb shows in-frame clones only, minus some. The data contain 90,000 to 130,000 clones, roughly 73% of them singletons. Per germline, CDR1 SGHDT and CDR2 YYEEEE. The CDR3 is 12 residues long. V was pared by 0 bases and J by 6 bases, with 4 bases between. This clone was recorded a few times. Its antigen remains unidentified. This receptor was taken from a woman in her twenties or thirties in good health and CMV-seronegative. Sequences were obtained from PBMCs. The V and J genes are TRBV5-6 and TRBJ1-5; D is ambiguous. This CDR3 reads CASSLDGQPQHF. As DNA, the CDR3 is TGTGCCAGCAGCTTGGACGGTCAGCCCCAGCATTTT.